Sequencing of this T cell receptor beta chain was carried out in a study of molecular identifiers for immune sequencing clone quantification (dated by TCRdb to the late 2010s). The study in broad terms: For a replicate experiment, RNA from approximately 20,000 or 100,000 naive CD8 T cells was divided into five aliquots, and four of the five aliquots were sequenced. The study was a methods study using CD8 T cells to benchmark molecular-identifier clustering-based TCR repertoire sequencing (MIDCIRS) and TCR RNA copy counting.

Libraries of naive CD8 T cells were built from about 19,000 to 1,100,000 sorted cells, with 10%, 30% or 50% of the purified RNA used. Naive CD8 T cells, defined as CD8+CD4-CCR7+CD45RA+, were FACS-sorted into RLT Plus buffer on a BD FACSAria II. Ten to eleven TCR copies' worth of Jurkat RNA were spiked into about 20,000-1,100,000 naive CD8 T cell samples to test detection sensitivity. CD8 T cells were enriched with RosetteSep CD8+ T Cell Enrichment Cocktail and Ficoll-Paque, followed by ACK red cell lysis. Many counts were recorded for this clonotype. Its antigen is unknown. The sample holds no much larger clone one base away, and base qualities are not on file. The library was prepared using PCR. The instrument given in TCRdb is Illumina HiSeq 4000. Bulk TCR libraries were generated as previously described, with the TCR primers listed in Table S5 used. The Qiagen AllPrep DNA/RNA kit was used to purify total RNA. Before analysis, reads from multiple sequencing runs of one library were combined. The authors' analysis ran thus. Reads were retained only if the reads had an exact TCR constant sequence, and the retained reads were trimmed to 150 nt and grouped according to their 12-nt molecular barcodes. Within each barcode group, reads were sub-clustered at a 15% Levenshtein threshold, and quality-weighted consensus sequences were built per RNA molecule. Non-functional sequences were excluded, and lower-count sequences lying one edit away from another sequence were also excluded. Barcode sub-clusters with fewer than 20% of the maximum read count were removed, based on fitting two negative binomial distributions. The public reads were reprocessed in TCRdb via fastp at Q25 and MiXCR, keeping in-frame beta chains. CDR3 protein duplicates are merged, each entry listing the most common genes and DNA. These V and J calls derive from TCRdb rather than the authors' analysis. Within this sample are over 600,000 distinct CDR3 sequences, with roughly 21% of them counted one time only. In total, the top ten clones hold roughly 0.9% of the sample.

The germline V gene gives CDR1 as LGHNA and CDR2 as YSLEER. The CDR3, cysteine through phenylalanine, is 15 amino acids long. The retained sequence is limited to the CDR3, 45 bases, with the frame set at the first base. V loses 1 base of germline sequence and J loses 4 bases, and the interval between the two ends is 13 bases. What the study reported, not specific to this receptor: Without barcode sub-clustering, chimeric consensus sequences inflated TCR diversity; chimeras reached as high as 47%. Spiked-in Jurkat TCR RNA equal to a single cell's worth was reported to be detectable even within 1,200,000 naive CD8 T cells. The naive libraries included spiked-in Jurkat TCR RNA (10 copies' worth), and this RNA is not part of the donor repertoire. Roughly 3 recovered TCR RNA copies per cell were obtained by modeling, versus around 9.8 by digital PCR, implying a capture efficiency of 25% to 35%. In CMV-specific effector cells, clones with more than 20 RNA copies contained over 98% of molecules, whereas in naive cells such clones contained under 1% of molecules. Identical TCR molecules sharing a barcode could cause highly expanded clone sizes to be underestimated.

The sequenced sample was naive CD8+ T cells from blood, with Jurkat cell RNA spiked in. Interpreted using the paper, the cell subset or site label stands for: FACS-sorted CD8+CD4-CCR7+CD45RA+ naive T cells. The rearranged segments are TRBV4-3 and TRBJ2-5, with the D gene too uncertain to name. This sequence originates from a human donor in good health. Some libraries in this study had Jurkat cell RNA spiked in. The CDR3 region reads CASSQVKGVGETQYF. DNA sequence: TGCGCCAGCAGCCAAGTCAAGGGTGTCGGAGAGACCCAGTACTTC.